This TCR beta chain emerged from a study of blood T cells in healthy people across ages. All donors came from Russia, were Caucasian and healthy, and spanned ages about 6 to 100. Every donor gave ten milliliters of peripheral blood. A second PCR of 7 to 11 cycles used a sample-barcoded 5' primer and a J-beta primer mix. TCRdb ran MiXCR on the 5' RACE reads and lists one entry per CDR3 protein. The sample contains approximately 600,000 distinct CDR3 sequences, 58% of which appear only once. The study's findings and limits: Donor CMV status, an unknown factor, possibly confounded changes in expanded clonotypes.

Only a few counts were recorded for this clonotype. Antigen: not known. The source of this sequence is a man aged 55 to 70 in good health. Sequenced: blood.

DNA for the CDR3: TGCGCCAGCAGCTTTCAAGAAGGGGGCTACACCTTC. Translated: CASSFQEGGYTF. The chain is built from TRBV5-1 and TRBJ1-2; D is unresolved. The germline V and J ends were trimmed by 2 bases and 8 bases, with 10 bases remaining between them. The CDR3 covers 12 residues. Germline CDR1 is SGHRS and CDR2 is YFSETQ.